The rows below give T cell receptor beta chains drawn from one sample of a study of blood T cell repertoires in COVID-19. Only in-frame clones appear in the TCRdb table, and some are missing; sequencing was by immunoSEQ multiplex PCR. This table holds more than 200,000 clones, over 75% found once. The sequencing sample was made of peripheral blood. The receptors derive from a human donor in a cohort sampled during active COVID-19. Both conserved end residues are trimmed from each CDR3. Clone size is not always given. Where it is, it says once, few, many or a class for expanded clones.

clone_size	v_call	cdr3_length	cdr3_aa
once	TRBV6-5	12	ASRPTGRVEKLF
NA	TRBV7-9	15	ASSPRTGISFSGELF
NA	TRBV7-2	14	ASSPGINSGANVLT
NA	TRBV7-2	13	ASSLAGTVSYEQY
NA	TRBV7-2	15	ASSSSLWRTGVGEQY
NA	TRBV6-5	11	ASSHREGYGYT
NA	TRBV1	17	TSSQGVGGPSAMNTEAF
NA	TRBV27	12	ASSFAGIGNTIY
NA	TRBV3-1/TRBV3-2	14	ASSPDSTSGSYEQY
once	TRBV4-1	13	ASSQDQGADTEAF
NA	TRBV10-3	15	AISESGQGGGIYGYT
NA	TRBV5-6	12	ASTQGTGLTEQY
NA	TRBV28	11	ASSLWGTALGT
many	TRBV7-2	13	AILSQDFYNYGYT
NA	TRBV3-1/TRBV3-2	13	ASSQDLLGLQPQH
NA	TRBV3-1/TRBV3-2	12	ASSPRGGDEKLF
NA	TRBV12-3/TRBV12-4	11	ASSLQQLYEQY
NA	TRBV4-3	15	ASSHQLGLGAKNIQY
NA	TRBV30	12	AWSPGRALEKLF
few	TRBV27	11	ASSLLGVTEAF
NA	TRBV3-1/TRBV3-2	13	ASSFRDRGRYGYT
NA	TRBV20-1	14	SASPGTGVWNYEQY